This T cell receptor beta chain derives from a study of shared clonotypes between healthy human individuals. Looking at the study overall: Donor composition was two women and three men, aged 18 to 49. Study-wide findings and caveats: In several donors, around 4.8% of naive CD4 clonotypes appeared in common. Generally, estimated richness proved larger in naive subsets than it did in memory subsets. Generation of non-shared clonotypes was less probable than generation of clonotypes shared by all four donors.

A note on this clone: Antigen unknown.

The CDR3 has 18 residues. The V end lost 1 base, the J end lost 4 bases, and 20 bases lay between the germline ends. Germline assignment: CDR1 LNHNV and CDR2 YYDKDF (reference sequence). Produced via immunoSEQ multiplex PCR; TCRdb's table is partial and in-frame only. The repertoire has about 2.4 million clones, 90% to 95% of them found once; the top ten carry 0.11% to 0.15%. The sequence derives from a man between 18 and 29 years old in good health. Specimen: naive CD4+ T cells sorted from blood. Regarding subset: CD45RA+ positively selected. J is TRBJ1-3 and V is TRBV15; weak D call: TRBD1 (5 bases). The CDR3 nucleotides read TGTGCCACCAGCAGAGGATTGGACACGGCACAATGGGGAAACACCATATATTTT. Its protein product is CATSRGLDTAQWGNTIYF.